This TCR beta chain was sequenced in a study of T cells in Graves' hyperthyroidism and ophthalmopathy. Regarding the study as a whole: Most expanded thyroid clonotypes above 0.001 also appeared in blood. In validation, the model predicted ophthalmopathy. These predictions came a median 6.5 months before onset.

RNA transcripts yielded amplified TCR beta CDR3 regions. A set of HTBI primers served as the primers for a first-round RT-PCR of the TCR CDR3. TCRdb processed the multiplex PCR reads anew with MiXCR; each CDR3 protein has one entry. The sample shows about 380,000 distinct CDR3 sequences, less than 15% of them seen only once. Blood was drawn at first hyperthyroidism diagnosis, before any ophthalmopathy symptoms. Fresh peripheral blood, under 13 ml, yielded the PBMCs. This clonotype was seen at least ten times. What it binds is not known. Material for sequencing was blood. The sequence derives from a man aged 30 to 39 with Graves' hyperthyroidism that later progressed to Graves' ophthalmopathy.

The CDR3 sequence: CASSYSGATYEQYF. The DNA for the CDR3 is TGTGCCAGCAGTTACTCTGGGGCCACCTACGAGCAGTACTTC. V usage is TRBV6-5 and J usage is TRBJ2-7; D possibly corresponds to TRBD1 (5 bases). CDR3 length equals 14 residues. Germline CDR1 reads MNHEY; CDR2 reads SVGAGI. Trimming removed 0 bases at V and 2 bases at J, with 8 bases between.